This T cell receptor beta chain appears in the sequencing data of a study of blood T cell repertoires in COVID-19. At the level of the study: Acute and convalescent COVID-19 specimens originated in the United States, Italy and Spain. From T cells, B-cell-depleted T cells, or PBMCs came the material, which was cDNA or gDNA.

Assay used: immunoSEQ multiplex PCR; TCRdb lists only in-frame clones, some missing. The profile covers fewer than 200,000 clones, with roughly four fifths appearing a single time and approximately 10% taken by the ten largest. Germline assignment: CDR1 SGDLS and CDR2 YYNGEE. Trimming shortened V by 0 bases and J by 3 bases, and 6 bases separated the two germline ends. The CDR3 runs to 13 residues. Specimen: peripheral blood. This clonotype originated in a man aged 65 to 79 with active or convalescent COVID-19. The V gene is TRBV9, the J gene TRBJ1-1; no reliable D call. The CDR3 DNA follows: TGTGCCAGCAGCGTAGTTACATACACTGAAGCTTTCTTT. Its translation is CASSVVTYTEAFF.